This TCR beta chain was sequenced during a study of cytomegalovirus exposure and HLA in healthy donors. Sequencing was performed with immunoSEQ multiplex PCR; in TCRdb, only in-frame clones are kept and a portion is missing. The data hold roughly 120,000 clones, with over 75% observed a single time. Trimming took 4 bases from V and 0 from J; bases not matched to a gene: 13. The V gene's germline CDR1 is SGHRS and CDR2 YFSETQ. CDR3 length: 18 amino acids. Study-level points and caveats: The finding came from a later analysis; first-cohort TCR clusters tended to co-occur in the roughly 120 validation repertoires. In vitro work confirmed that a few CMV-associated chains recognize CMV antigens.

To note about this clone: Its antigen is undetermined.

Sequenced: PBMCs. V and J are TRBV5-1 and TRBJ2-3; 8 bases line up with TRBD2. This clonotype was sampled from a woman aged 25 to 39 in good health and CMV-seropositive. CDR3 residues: CASSPLLGRDPSTDTQYF. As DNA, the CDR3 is TGCGCCAGCAGCCCCCTCCTCGGGAGGGATCCGAGCACAGATACGCAGTATTTT.